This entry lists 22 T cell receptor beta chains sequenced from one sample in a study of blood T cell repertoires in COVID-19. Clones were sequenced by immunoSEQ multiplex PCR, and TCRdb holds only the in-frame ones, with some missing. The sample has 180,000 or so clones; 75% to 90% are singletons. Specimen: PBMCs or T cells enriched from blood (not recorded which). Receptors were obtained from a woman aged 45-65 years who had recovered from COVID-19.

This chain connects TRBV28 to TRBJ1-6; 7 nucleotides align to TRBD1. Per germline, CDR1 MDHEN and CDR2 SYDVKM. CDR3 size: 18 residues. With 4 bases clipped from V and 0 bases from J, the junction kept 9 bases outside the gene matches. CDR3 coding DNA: TGTGCCAGCAGTTACAGGGGTCGGGGGAGCTCCTATAATTCACCCCTCCACTTT. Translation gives CASSYRGRGSSYNSPLHF.

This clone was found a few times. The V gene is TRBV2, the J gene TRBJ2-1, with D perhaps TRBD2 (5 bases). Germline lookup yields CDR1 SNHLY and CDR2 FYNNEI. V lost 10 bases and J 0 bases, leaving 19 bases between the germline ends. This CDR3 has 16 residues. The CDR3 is CATQREKAASYNEQFF. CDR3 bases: TGTGCCACCCAAAGGGAAAAAGCGGCCTCCTACAATGAGCAGTTCTTC.

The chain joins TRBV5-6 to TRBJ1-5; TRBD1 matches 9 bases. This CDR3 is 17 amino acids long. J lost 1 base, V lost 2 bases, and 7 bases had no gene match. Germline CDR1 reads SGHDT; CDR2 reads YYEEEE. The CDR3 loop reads CASSLTGTGLSNQPQHF. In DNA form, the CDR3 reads TGTGCCAGCAGCTTAACCGGGACAGGGTTAAGCAATCAGCCCCAGCATTTT. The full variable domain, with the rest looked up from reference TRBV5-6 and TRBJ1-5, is DAGVTQSPTHLIKTRGQQVTLRCSPKSGHDTVSWYQQALGQGPQFIFQYYEEEERQRGNFPDRFSGHQFPNYSSELNVNALLLGDSALYLCASSLTGTGLSNQPQHFGDGTRLSIL.

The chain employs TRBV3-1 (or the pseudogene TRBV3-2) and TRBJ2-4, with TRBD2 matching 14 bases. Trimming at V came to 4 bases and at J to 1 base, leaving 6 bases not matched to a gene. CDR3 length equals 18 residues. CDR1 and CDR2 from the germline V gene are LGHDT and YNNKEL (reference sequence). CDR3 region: CASSRGLAGGWAKNIQYF. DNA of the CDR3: TGTGCCAGCAGCCGAGGACTAGCGGGGGGTTGGGCCAAAAACATTCAGTACTTC.

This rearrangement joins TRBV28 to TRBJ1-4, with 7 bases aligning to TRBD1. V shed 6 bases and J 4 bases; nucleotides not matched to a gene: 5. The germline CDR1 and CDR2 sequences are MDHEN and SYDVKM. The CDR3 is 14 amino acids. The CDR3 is CASSRGQFNEKLFF. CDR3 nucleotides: TGTGCCAGCAGCCGGGGACAGTTTAATGAAAAACTGTTTTTT. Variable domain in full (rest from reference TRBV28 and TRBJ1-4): DVKVTQSSRYLVKRTGEKVFLECVQDMDHENMFWYRQDPGLGLRLIYFSYDVKMKEKGDIPEGYSVSREKKERFSLILESASTNQTSMYLCASSRGQFNEKLFFGSGTQLSVL.

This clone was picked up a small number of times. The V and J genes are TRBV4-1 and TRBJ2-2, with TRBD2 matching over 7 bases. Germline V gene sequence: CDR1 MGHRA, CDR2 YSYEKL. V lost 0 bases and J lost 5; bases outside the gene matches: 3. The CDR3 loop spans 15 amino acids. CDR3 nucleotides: TGCGCCAGCAGCCAAGAGGCGCGGGAGACCGGGGAGCTGTTTTTT. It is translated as CASSQEARETGELFF.

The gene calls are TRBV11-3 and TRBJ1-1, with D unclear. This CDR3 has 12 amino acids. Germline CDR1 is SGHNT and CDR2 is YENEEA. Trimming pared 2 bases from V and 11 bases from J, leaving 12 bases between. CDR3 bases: TGTGCCAGCAGCTTACGGGAGGGTTGGGCTTTCTTT. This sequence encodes CASSLREGWAFF.

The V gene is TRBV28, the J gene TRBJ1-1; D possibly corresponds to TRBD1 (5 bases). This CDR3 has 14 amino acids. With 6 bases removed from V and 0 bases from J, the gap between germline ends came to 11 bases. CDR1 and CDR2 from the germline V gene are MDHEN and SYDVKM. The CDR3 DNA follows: TGTGCCAGCAGCTCCGGGGGGATGAACACTGAAGCTTTCTTT. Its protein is CASSSGGMNTEAFF.

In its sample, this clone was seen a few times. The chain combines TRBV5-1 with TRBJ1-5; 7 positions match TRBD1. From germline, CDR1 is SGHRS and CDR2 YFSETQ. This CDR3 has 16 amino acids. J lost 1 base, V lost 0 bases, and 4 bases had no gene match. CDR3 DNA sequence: TGCGCCAGCAGCTTGGGGACAGGAGCGAGCAATCAGCCCCAGCATTTT. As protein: CASSLGTGASNQPQHF.

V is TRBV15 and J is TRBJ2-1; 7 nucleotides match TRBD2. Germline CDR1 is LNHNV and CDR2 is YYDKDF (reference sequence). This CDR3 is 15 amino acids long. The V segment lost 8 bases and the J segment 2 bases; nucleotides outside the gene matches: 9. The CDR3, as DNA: TGTGCCACCGCCGAAGGGAGGGCCCCCTACAATGAGCAGTTCTTC. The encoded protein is CATAEGRAPYNEQFF.

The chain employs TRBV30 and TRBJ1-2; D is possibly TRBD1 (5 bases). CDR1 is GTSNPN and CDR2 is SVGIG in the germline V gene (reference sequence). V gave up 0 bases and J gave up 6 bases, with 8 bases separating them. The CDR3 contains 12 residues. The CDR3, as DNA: TGTGCCTGGAGTGTTAAGGGGAATGGCTACACCTTC. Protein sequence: CAWSVKGNGYTF.

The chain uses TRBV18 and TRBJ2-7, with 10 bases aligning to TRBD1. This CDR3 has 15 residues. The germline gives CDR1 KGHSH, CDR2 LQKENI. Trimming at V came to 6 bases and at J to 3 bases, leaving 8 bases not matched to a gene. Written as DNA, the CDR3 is TGTGCCAGCTCCACGGGACAGGGGAAGAGCTACGAGCAGTACGTC. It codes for CASSTGQGKSYEQYV.

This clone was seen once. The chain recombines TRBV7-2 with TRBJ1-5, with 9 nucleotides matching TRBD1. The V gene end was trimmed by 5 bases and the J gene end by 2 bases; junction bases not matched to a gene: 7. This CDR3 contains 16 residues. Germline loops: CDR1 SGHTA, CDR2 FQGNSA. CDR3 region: CASSPGTGFGNQPQHF. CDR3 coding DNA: TGTGCCAGCAGCCCAGGGACAGGGTTCGGCAATCAGCCCCAGCATTTT.

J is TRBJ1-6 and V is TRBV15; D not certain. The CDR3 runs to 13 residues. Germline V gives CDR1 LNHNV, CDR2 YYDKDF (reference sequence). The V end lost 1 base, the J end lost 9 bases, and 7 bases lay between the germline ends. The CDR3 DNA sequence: TGTGCCACCAGCAGAGGGCGCGGTTCACCCCTCCACTTT. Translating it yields CATSRGRGSPLHF.

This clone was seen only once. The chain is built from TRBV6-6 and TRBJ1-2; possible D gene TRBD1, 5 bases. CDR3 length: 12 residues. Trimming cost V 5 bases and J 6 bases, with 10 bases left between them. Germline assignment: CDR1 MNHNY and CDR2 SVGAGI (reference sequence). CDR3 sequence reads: CASSGDRDGYTF. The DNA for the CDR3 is TGTGCCAGCAGTGGCGACAGAGATGGCTACACCTTC.

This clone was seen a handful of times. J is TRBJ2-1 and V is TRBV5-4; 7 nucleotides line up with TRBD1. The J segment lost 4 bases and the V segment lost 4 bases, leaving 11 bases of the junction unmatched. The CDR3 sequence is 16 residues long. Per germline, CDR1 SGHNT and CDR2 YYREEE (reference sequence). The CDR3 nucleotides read TGTGCCAGCAGCCCCGCGACGGGACAGAATTACAATGAGCAGTTCTTC. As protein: CASSPATGQNYNEQFF.

CDR3 loop: CASSLATGGINQPQHF. The CDR3 coding sequence is TGTGCCAGCAGCTTAGCCACAGGGGGGATAAATCAGCCCCAGCATTTT. V usage is TRBV7-9 and J usage is TRBJ1-5; 8 nucleotides agree with TRBD1. J lost 4 bases, V lost 0 bases, and 5 bases had no gene match. The CDR3 sequence is 16 residues long. Germline CDR1 and CDR2: SEHNR and FQNEAQ (reference sequence).

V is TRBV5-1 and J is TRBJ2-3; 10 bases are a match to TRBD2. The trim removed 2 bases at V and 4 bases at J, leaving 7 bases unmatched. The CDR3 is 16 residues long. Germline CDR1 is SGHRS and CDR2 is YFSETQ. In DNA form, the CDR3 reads TGCGCCAGCAGCTTTAGCGGGGGGAGGGAGGCAGATACGCAGTATTTT. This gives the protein CASSFSGGREADTQYF.

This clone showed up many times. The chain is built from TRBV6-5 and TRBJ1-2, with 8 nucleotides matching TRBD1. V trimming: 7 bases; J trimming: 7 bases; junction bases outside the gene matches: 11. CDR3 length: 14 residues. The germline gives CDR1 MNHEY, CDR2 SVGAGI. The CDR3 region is CASIMTGAKGGYTF. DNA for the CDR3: TGTGCCAGCATCATGACAGGGGCTAAGGGTGGCTACACCTTC.

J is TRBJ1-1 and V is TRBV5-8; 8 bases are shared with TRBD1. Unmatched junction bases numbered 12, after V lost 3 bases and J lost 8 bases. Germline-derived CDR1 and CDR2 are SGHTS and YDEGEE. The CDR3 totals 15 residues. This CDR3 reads CASSWDAQDRVEAFF. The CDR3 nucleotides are TGTGCCAGCAGCTGGGATGCCCAGGACAGGGTCGAAGCTTTCTTT.

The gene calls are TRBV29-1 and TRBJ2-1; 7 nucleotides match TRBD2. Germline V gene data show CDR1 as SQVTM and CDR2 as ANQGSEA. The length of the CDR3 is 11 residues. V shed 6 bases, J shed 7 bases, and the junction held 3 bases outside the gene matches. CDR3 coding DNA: TGCAGCGTCGGGGAGGGGAATGAGCAGTTCTTC. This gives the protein CSVGEGNEQFF.

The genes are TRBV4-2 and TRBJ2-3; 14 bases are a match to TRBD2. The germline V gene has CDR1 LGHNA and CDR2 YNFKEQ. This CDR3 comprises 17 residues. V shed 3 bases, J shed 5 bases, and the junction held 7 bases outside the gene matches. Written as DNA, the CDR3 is TGTGCCAGCAGCCACACGACTAGCGGGGGGGCCTTAGATACGCAGTATTTT. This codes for CASSHTTSGGALDTQYF.